This T cell receptor (beta chain) is from a study of PD-1 blockade in classical Hodgkin lymphoma. Notes on the study in general: Complete responders started with a diversity level that resembled newly diagnosed patients at baseline.

The method was immunoSEQ multiplex PCR; TCRdb's version includes in-frame clones alone and lacks a portion of them. The sample gives 80,000 to 100,000 clones, 93% of which show up once; approximately 2% is in the top ten. Comment on this clone: Its antigen is still unknown.

The time point was: cycle 4 day 1 (C4D1), after more than five weeks of nivolumab. No patient escaped relapse after autologous stem cell transplantation, and brentuximab vedotin exposure varied. The study recorded best responses of complete response, partial response or progressive disease. This CDR3 comprises 15 residues. CDR1 is SGHNT, CDR2 YYREEE, per germline (reference sequence). V gave up 2 bases and J gave up 1 base; unmatched junction bases: 5. The chain uses TRBV5-4 and TRBJ1-1, with TRBD1 identical over 7 bases. The source material was peripheral blood mononuclear cells (PBMCs), sampled before the fourth cycle of nivolumab. The clonotype comes from a human donor with classical Hodgkin lymphoma. CDR3 DNA: TGTGCCAGCAGCTTTTTGGACAGGCCGAACACTGAAGCTTTCTTT. It yields the protein CASSFLDRPNTEAFF.